A single sample is the source of the 14 T cell receptor beta chains below, sequenced in a study of human T cells and chemical hapten exposure. TCRdb re-derived calls from the RACE reads in MiXCR, one entry per CDR3 protein. There are around 330,000 distinct CDR3 sequences in the sample; roughly 6% occur only once, and about 8.2% lies in the top ten. Time point given: pre-sensitization, week 0. Specified treatment: therapeutic diphenylcyclopropenone sensitization with weekly scalp DPC. The sample consisted of whole blood, taken in connection with sensitization to the hapten diphenylcyclopropenone (DPC). The receptors stem from a woman aged 18-29 years with alopecia areata. Some clones in this sample may be carry-over from other donors' samples.

This clonotype has only a few counts. The chain has TRBV14 and TRBJ2-1; perhaps D is TRBD1 or TRBD2 (6 bases each). Between the trimmed V and J ends, which lost 4 bases and 4 bases, there was a span of 14 bases. This CDR3 is 15 amino acids long. CDR1 and CDR2 (germline): SGHDN, FVKESK. The CDR3 here is CASSPTLGGYNEQFF. CDR3 coding DNA: TGTGCCAGCAGCCCGACCCTAGGGGGGTACAATGAGCAGTTCTTC.

The V call is TRBV10-3, the J call TRBJ1-1; weak D call: TRBD1 (5 bases). The V end lost 0 bases, the J end lost 3 bases, and 14 bases lay between the germline ends. The CDR3 has 16 residues. The V gene's germline CDR1 is ENHRY and CDR2 SYGVKD. The CDR3, as DNA: TGTGCCATCAGTGAGTCTGGGGAAGGGGTGTACACTGAAGCTTTCTTT. Amino acids: CAISESGEGVYTEAFF.

The V and J genes are TRBV15 and TRBJ2-7, with a possible D match to TRBD1 (6 bases). CDR3 size: 15 residues. CDR1 is LNHNV and CDR2 is YYDKDF in the germline V gene (reference sequence). The germline V and J ends were trimmed by 1 base and 3 bases, with 13 bases remaining between them. The CDR3 DNA reads TGTGCCACCAGCAGAGCGGCAGGGGAAGTCTACGAGCAGTACTTC. It encodes CATSRAAGEVYEQYF. Based on the CDR3 plus reference TRBV15 and TRBJ2-7, the full variable domain is DAMVIQNPRYQVTQFGKPVTLSCSQTLNHNVMYWYQQKSSQAPKLLFHYYDKDFNNEADTPDNFQSRRPNTSFCFLDIRSPGLGDTAMYLCATSRAAGEVYEQYFGPGTRLTVT.

There are a few counts of this clonotype. The rearrangement uses TRBV4-3 and TRBJ2-5; D unresolved. Deletions cut 1 base from V and 2 bases from J, with 14 bases between. CDR1 and CDR2 (germline): LGHNA, YSLEER. The length of the CDR3 is 16 residues. CDR3 residues: CASSQAMAAGQETQYF. CDR3 nucleotides: TGCGCCAGCAGCCAAGCGATGGCGGCCGGGCAAGAGACCCAGTACTTC.

This clonotype was counted between two and nine times. The CDR3 loop is CASSSHRDITGELFF. CDR3 in DNA: TGTGCCAGCAGTTCACACCGGGACATCACCGGGGAGCTGTTTTTT. The J gene is TRBJ2-2, the V gene TRBV27; TRBD1 might be the D (6 bases). The CDR3 sequence is 15 residues long. V lost 4 bases to trimming and J lost 4 bases, with 13 bases between them. The V gene's germline CDR1 is MNHEY and CDR2 SMNVEV (reference sequence).

The chain couples TRBV6-5 to TRBJ1-6; TRBD1 agrees at 7 bases. This CDR3 comprises 15 residues. The trim removed 6 bases at V and 1 base at J, leaving 3 bases unmatched. Germline CDR1 reads MNHEY; CDR2 reads SVGAGI. This CDR3 reads CASRTGISYNSPLHF. Here the CDR3 DNA reads TGTGCCAGCAGGACAGGGATTTCCTATAATTCACCCCTCCACTTT.

This clonotype was seen more than once but under ten times. This chain links TRBV3-1 with TRBJ2-1; D unresolved. V was trimmed by 1 base and J by 0 bases, leaving 10 bases between them. CDR1 and CDR2 from the germline V gene are LGHDT and YNNKEL (reference sequence). CDR3 size: 16 residues. The CDR3 nucleotides read TGTGCCAGCAGCCAAGCGGAACGGTACTCCTACAATGAGCAGTTCTTC. It encodes CASSQAERYSYNEQFF.

This clonotype was observed many times. The chain links TRBV18 to TRBJ2-7; D unresolved. CDR3 length: 14 residues. CDR1 and CDR2 (germline): KGHSH, LQKENI. Deletions cut 3 bases from V and 0 bases from J, with 9 bases between. CDR3 DNA sequence: TGTGCCAGCTCACCTCCAACAGTCTCCTACGAGCAGTACTTC. This gives the protein CASSPPTVSYEQYF.

The genes are TRBV12-3 or TRBV12-4 and TRBJ2-3, with 8 bases aligning to TRBD1. J gave up 2 bases and V 5 bases, and 18 bases lay outside the gene matches. The CDR3 runs 19 residues. The CDR3 region is CASSPITGQGLLFTDTQYF. The DNA of the CDR3 is TGTGCCAGCAGTCCTATTACAGGACAGGGACTTTTATTCACAGATACGCAGTATTTT.

This clonotype occurred a few times. The rearrangement joins TRBV6-6 to TRBJ1-2; tentative D call: TRBD1 (6 bases). Germline V gene data show CDR1 as MNHNY and CDR2 as SVGAGI (reference sequence). Trimming pared 5 bases from V and 2 bases from J, leaving 9 bases between. The CDR3 contains 13 residues. For the CDR3, the DNA is TGTGCCAGCAGTACAGGGCCCAACTATGGCTACACCTTC. Encoded protein: CASSTGPNYGYTF.

This clonotype showed up just a few times. The rearrangement links TRBV29-1 to TRBJ1-2, with TRBD1 as a possible D gene (6 bases). V lost 8 bases to trimming and J lost 7 bases, with 20 bases between them. The CDR3 totals 13 residues. Germline-derived CDR1 and CDR2 are SQVTM and ANQGSEA. In DNA form, the CDR3 reads TGCAGCACCTATGACGGGGGGCGGCCTGGCTACACCTTC. It specifies CSTYDGGRPGYTF.

This clonotype appeared many times. The chain is built from TRBV6-1 and TRBJ2-3; 7 bases agree with TRBD2. The CDR3 runs 14 residues. From germline, CDR1 is MNHNS and CDR2 SASEGT. With V trimmed by 6 bases and J by 6 bases, 9 bases remained unmatched. This CDR3 reads CASRSGAGMDTQYF. As DNA, the CDR3 is TGTGCCAGCAGGAGCGGGGCTGGGATGGATACGCAGTATTTT.

This clonotype was seen a few times. This sequence joins TRBV20-1 and TRBJ1-5; D not certain. V was pared by 3 bases and J by 7 bases, with 10 bases between. Germline values: CDR1 DFQATT, CDR2 SNEGSKA (reference sequence). This CDR3 comprises 12 residues. Here the CDR3 DNA reads TGCAGTGCTAGGGGGAACAGCCAGCCCCAGCATTTT. Its protein product is CSARGNSQPQHF.

This clonotype was seen more than once but under ten times. DNA of the CDR3: TGTGCCAGCAGAAAAGATGGGACAGGGGTCCGAGACGAAAAACTGTTTTTT. Protein: CASRKDGTGVRDEKLFF. This chain connects TRBV7-9 to TRBJ1-4; 10 bases map to TRBD1. Germline lookup yields CDR1 SEHNR and CDR2 FQNEAQ (reference sequence). CDR3 size: 17 residues. Germline trimming cut 6 bases from V and 8 bases from J; bases unmatched to any gene: 15.